These 26 T cell receptor beta chains were all obtained from the same sample, sequenced in a study of cytomegalovirus exposure and HLA in healthy donors. PCR was performed using 60 Vbeta and 13 Jbeta primers. Clones were sequenced by immunoSEQ multiplex PCR, and TCRdb holds only the in-frame ones, with some missing. The sample shows 150,000 to 200,000 clones, 75% to 80% of them seen only once. The material sequenced was PBMCs. The receptors originated from a woman in her forties or fifties in good health and CMV-seropositive.

The CDR3 spells CASTGLYEQYF. The DNA for the CDR3 is TGTGCCAGCACAGGACTCTACGAGCAGTACTTC. This sequence joins TRBV6-1 and TRBJ2-7; D perhaps matches TRBD2 (5 bases). The CDR3 has 11 residues. Germline CDR1 reads MNHNS; CDR2 reads SASEGT. The V and J ends lost 7 bases and 3 bases respectively, with 7 bases between them.

The genes are TRBV5-6 and TRBJ1-2; the D is unclear. The germline gives CDR1 SGHDT, CDR2 YYEEEE. This CDR3 is 13 amino acids long. Trimming cost V 3 bases and J 3 bases, with 9 bases left between them. Here the CDR3 DNA reads TGTGCCAGCAGCTCTGACTCTGACTATGGCTACACCTTC. This sequence encodes CASSSDSDYGYTF.

The J gene is TRBJ2-3, the V gene TRBV29-1; D may be TRBD1 (5 bases). Deletions cut 4 bases from V and 2 bases from J, with 13 bases between. The CDR3 runs to 14 residues. Germline assignment: CDR1 SQVTM and CDR2 ANQGSEA. CDR3 DNA: TGCAGCGTTGGGACACCCCTTATCACAGATACGCAGTATTTT. Protein product: CSVGTPLITDTQYF.

The V gene is TRBV19, the J gene TRBJ1-2, with unresolved D. The V end was cut by 4 bases, the J end by 5 bases, with 17 bases between. Germline values: CDR1 LNHDA, CDR2 SQIVND (reference sequence). The CDR3 totals 15 residues. The CDR3 region has the DNA TGTGCCAGTAGTACAGACAACCGGGAGCGGTATGGCTACACCTTC. Amino acids: CASSTDNRERYGYTF.

The chain employs TRBV2 and TRBJ2-5; D possibly corresponds to TRBD1 (5 bases). Trimming took off 2 bases at V and 1 base at J, with 11 bases between the two ends. Germline loops: CDR1 SNHLY, CDR2 FYNNEI. The CDR3 length is 15 residues. The CDR3 coding sequence is TGTGCCAGCAGTGAACTCAGGGTAATCCAAGAGACCCAGTACTTC. It yields the protein CASSELRVIQETQYF.

This clone showed up just a few times. The chain joins TRBV27 to TRBJ1-2, with D possibly being TRBD1 (5 bases). Germline V lookup: CDR1 MNHEY, CDR2 SMNVEV (reference sequence). The CDR3 sequence is 15 residues long. Trimming took off 5 bases at V and 1 base at J, with 14 bases between the two ends. CDR3 in DNA: TGTGCCAGCAGTAAAACATGGGGACTTAACTATGGCTACACCTTC. Amino acids: CASSKTWGLNYGYTF.

This clone has only one observation. V gene TRBV2 combines with J gene TRBJ1-1, with 7 bases matching TRBD1. The V segment lost 7 bases and the J segment 1 base; nucleotides outside the gene matches: 3. The CDR3 runs to 13 residues. CDR1 is SNHLY, CDR2 FYNNEI, per germline. CDR3 region: CASTAGGNTEAFF. CDR3 coding DNA: TGTGCCAGCACGGCAGGGGGGAACACTGAAGCTTTCTTT.

Here the CDR3 reads CASSIRLEGGTDTQYF. The CDR3 nucleotides read TGTGCCAGTAGTATAAGGCTGGAGGGAGGCACAGATACGCAGTATTTT. The chain recombines TRBV19 with TRBJ2-3, with a weak D call TRBD2 (6 bases). V gave up 2 bases and J gave up 1 base, with 13 bases separating them. Germline V gene sequence: CDR1 LNHDA, CDR2 SQIVND (reference sequence). The CDR3 extends over 16 amino acids. The whole variable domain, remainder taken from reference TRBV19 and TRBJ2-3, is DGGITQSPKYLFRKEGQNVTLSCEQNLNHDAMYWYRQDPGQGLRLIYYSQIVNDFQKGDIAEGYSVSREKKESFPLTVTSAQKNPTAFYLCASSIRLEGGTDTQYFGPGTRLTVL.

CDR3 nucleotide sequence: TGTGCCAGTAGCCCGTGGCAGGGGGTGTCGTGGAGCAATCAGCCCCAGCATTTT. Encoded protein: CASSPWQGVSWSNQPQHF. The gene calls are TRBV19 and TRBJ1-5; 7 bases align to TRBD1. In germline, CDR1 is LNHDA, CDR2 SQIVND (reference sequence). The CDR3 has 18 amino acids. The J segment lost 1 base and the V segment lost 6 bases, leaving 15 bases of the junction unmatched.

The V gene is TRBV11-2, the J gene TRBJ2-1; D is perhaps TRBD1 (5 bases). The V gene's germline CDR1 is SGHAT and CDR2 FQNNGV. This CDR3 is 16 amino acids long. V was clipped by 1 base and J by 0 bases, with 10 bases between them. DNA for the CDR3: TGTGCCAGCAGCTTAGGAGCAGGGCTCTCCTACAATGAGCAGTTCTTC. Translated: CASSLGAGLSYNEQFF.

V and J are TRBV20-1 and TRBJ1-5; no clear D. The V end lost 2 bases, the J end lost 14 bases, and 10 bases lay between the germline ends. The CDR3 is 10 residues long. Germline V CDR1 and CDR2: DFQATT, SNEGSKA (reference sequence). CDR3 nucleotides: TGCAGTGCTAGATTCGAGGCAGAGCATTTT. It yields the protein CSARFEAEHF.

This chain links TRBV4-3 with TRBJ1-3, with a possible D match to TRBD1 (5 bases). The germline gives CDR1 LGHNA, CDR2 YSLEER. Trimming cost V 3 bases and J 4 bases, with 13 bases left between them. The CDR3 is 15 amino acids. CDR3 sequence: CASSQQDSNGNTIYF. CDR3 DNA sequence: TGCGCCAGCAGCCAGCAAGACAGTAACGGAAACACCATATATTTT.

The chain recombines TRBV6-5 with TRBJ1-5, with a possible D match to TRBD1 (5 bases). Trimming took off 4 bases at V and 5 bases at J, with 9 bases between the two ends. From germline, CDR1 is MNHEY and CDR2 SVGAGI. This CDR3 contains 13 residues. CDR3 residues: CASSSFRDQPQHF. For the CDR3, the DNA is TGTGCCAGCAGTTCTTTCAGGGATCAGCCCCAGCATTTT.

V is TRBV18 and J is TRBJ1-5; D remains unclear. This CDR3 is built from 15 residues. Germline CDR1 and CDR2: KGHSH and LQKENI. V was cut by 3 bases and J by 2 bases, with 11 bases left in between. CDR3 DNA: TGTGCCAGCTCACCCCGGAGGGAGGGCAATCAGCCCCAGCATTTT. Translated, it gives CASSPRREGNQPQHF.

The V and J genes are TRBV4-1 and TRBJ2-7; 8 nucleotides align to TRBD1. V lost 5 bases to trimming and J lost 3 bases; unmatched junction nucleotides: 6. The CDR3 has 14 residues. Germline-derived CDR1 and CDR2 are MGHRA and YSYEKL. The CDR3 DNA is TGCGCCAGCAGCACAATCACAGGGGGCTACGAGCAGTACTTC. Protein product: CASSTITGGYEQYF.

The genes are TRBV5-4 and TRBJ1-6, with 7 positions matching TRBD1. The CDR3 is 15 residues long. V lost 4 bases to trimming and J lost 5 bases; unmatched junction nucleotides: 6. The germline V gene encodes CDR1 SGHNT and CDR2 YYREEE (reference sequence). CDR3 protein: CASSRSGTDNSPLHF. CDR3 coding DNA: TGTGCCAGCAGCCGATCCGGGACAGATAATTCACCCCTCCACTTT.

The V gene is TRBV7-2, the J gene TRBJ2-3; 10 bases match TRBD2. V was clipped by 5 bases and J by 6 bases; unmatched bases: 8. This CDR3 comprises 15 residues. Germline assignment: CDR1 SGHTA and CDR2 FQGNSA. CDR3 protein: CASSISGGASDTQYF. CDR3 bases: TGTGCCAGCAGCATCAGCGGGGGGGCGTCGGATACGCAGTATTTT.

The V gene is TRBV7-2, the J gene TRBJ2-5, with D unclear. The V gene's germline CDR1 is SGHTA and CDR2 FQGNSA. V was cut by 5 bases and J by 5 bases, with 12 bases left in between. The CDR3 runs 13 residues. The CDR3 spells CASSQEAGETQYF. CDR3 bases: TGTGCCAGCAGCCAAGAGGCTGGGGAGACCCAGTACTTC.

The chain links TRBV6-5 to TRBJ2-5; D is ambiguous. Germline CDR1 is MNHEY and CDR2 is SVGAGI. Deletions cut 10 bases from V and 4 bases from J, with 13 bases between. The CDR3 length is 12 residues. CDR3 protein: CATSIGRETQYF. CDR3 coding DNA: TGTGCCACCTCCATTGGCAGAGAGACCCAGTACTTC.

This chain joins TRBV13 and TRBJ1-1; TRBD1 aligns across 7 bases. V trimming: 2 bases; J trimming: 0 bases; junction bases outside the gene matches: 9. The CDR3 is 17 amino acids. Germline V gene sequence: CDR1 PRHDT, CDR2 FYEKMQ (reference sequence). CDR3 nucleotides: TGTGCCAGCAGCTTATCTAACAGGGGCGAGGTGAACACTGAAGCTTTCTTT. Its protein is CASSLSNRGEVNTEAFF. The full variable domain, rest sourced from reference TRBV13 and TRBJ1-1, is AAGVIQSPRHLIKEKRETATLKCYPIPRHDTVYWYQQGPGQDPQFLISFYEKMQSDKGSIPDRFSAQQFSDYHSELNMSSLELGDSALYFCASSLSNRGEVNTEAFFGQGTRLTVV.

This chain connects TRBV27 to TRBJ2-1; 8 positions match TRBD2. Germline V lookup: CDR1 MNHEY, CDR2 SMNVEV (reference sequence). V was pared by 8 bases and J by 2 bases, with 8 bases of the junction left unmatched. The CDR3 loop spans 15 amino acids. DNA for the CDR3: TGTGCCAGCTGGTCCTCGGGGGGGGCCTACAATGAGCAGTTCTTC. Protein: CASWSSGGAYNEQFF.

The chain has TRBV6-5 and TRBJ1-2; 10 bases align to TRBD1. CDR3 size: 15 residues. The V and J ends lost 4 bases and 5 bases, in that order; junction bases with no gene match: 7. Germline lookup yields CDR1 MNHEY and CDR2 SVGAGI. CDR3 in DNA: TGTGCCAGCAGTTCACCGGGACAGGGGACTTATGGCTACACCTTC. Residues: CASSSPGQGTYGYTF.

The chain employs TRBV5-4 and TRBJ1-3; TRBD1 matches at 12 bases. The V gene end was trimmed by 3 bases and the J gene end by 6 bases; junction bases not matched to a gene: 4. This CDR3 region has 15 residues. Germline V CDR1 and CDR2: SGHNT, YYREEE (reference sequence). For the CDR3, the DNA is TGTGCCAGCAGCTCCGGGACAGGGGGCGAAAACACCATATATTTT. Translation gives CASSSGTGGENTIYF.

This rearrangement joins TRBV4-1 to TRBJ1-1; possibly TRBD1 for D (5 bases). The CDR3 spans 15 residues. Trimming shortened V by 0 bases and J by 6 bases, and 14 bases separated the two germline ends. Germline CDR1 MGHRA, CDR2 YSYEKL. The CDR3 coding sequence is TGCGCCAGCAGCCAAGATCCGGGGCCGGGGGCTGAAGCTTTCTTT. Residues: CASSQDPGPGAEAFF.

The chain has TRBV27 and TRBJ2-5; 8 bases map to TRBD2. The trim removed 3 bases at V and 5 bases at J, leaving 2 bases unmatched. Germline loops: CDR1 MNHEY, CDR2 SMNVEV (reference sequence). The CDR3 is 13 residues long. CDR3 in DNA: TGTGCCAGCAGTTTCCGGGAGGGGGAGACCCAGTACTTC. Amino acids: CASSFREGETQYF.

This clone was counted a few times. J is TRBJ2-5 and V is TRBV5-1; TRBD1 aligns across 8 bases. J lost 7 bases, V lost 0 bases, and 5 bases had no gene match. The CDR3 sequence is 14 residues long. CDR1 is SGHRS and CDR2 is YFSETQ in the germline V gene. Here the CDR3 reads CASSLADRVGTQYF. The CDR3 nucleotides read TGCGCCAGCAGCTTGGCGGACAGGGTTGGGACCCAGTACTTC.